This is a list of T cell receptor beta chains from one sample in a study of cytomegalovirus exposure and HLA in healthy donors. This table comes from immunoSEQ multiplex PCR, and its TCRdb copy is limited to in-frame clones, with some not included. Of 150,000 to 250,000 clones listed, 70% to 85% are singletons. What was sequenced was PBMCs. The receptors were gathered from a woman aged 25 to 39 in good health and CMV-seropositive. Each CDR3 is given with its conserved first and last residue. D genes are given only for firm matches. Size is omitted from some rows. Given values are once, few, many or a class for expanded clones.

j_call v_call clone_size d_call cdr3_nt cdr3_aa
TRBJ2-7 TRBV5-1 . . TGCGCCAGCAGCTCGGGCTGGACACGATCCAACTACGAGCAGTACTTC CASSSGWTRSNYEQYF
TRBJ1-2 TRBV5-4 once . TGTGCCAGCAGCCGCTGGGGGGGGAGCTATGGCTACACCTTC CASSRWGGSYGYTF
TRBJ1-1 TRBV18 . . TGTGCCAGCTCACCACAAGGGGGAGAAGCTTTCTTT CASSPQGGEAFF
TRBJ2-7 TRBV19 few TRBD1 TGTGCCAGTAGTACCCGACAGGGCGGCGAGCAGTACTTC CASSTRQGGEQYF
TRBJ2-7 TRBV4-1 . . TGCGCCAGCAGCCAAGAAAGGGCTAGCTCCCCTGGGGAGCAGTACTTC CASSQERASSPGEQYF
TRBJ2-7 TRBV4-2 . . TGTGCCAGCAGCCGCGGCCTCTCAGACTACGAGCAGTACTTC CASSRGLSDYEQYF
TRBJ2-1 TRBV9 . . TGTGCCAGCAGCGTAGGGTCGGAGTTGTACAATGAGCAGTTCTTC CASSVGSELYNEQFF
TRBJ1-1 TRBV27 . TRBD1 TGTGCCAGCAGTCTTCCGACCGGGACAGGGCTGAACACTGAAGCTTTCTTT CASSLPTGTGLNTEAFF
TRBJ1-4 TRBV4-1 . . TGCGCCAGCAGCCAAGAACCTATGGATGAAAAACTGTTTTTT CASSQEPMDEKLFF
TRBJ2-2 TRBV29-1 . . TGCAGCGTTGGGTATCGCGGGAACACCGGGGAGCTGTTTTTT CSVGYRGNTGELFF
TRBJ2-7 TRBV5-5 . TRBD1 TGTGCCAGCGCCCCGAGACAGGGAACCTACGAGCAGTACTTC CASAPRQGTYEQYF
TRBJ2-6 TRBV30 . . TGTGCCTGGAGTTTACCACAGAAACCTGGGGCCAACGTCCTGACTTTC CAWSLPQKPGANVLTF
TRBJ2-5 TRBV19 . TRBD1 TGTGCCAGTAGTACCCGGACAGGGATGAAGGAGACCCAGTACTTC CASSTRTGMKETQYF
TRBJ1-5 TRBV27 . . TGTGCCAGCAGAGGACGCCGGGAGACTACTAGCAATCAGCCCCAGCATTTT CASRGRRETTSNQPQHF
TRBJ1-1 TRBV13 . . TGTGCCAGCAGCTTCGGACTGCTCGGGACTGAAGCTTTCTTT CASSFGLLGTEAFF
TRBJ1-1 TRBV5-6 . . TGTGCCAGCAGCCAGGGCACTGAAGCTTTCTTT CASSQGTEAFF
TRBJ2-7 TRBV6-1 . . TGTGCCAGCAGTGGCCTAAGCTACGAGCAGTACTTC CASSGLSYEQYF
TRBJ2-2 TRBV28 . TRBD1 TGTGCCAGCAGTTTCGGGACAGGGTCCACCGGGGAGCTGTTTTTT CASSFGTGSTGELFF
TRBJ2-7 TRBV29-1 . TRBD2 TGCAGCGTTTATTTGCGGGAGGTCGGTGTACGTCAGTACTTC CSVYLREVGVRQYF
TRBJ1-5 TRBV12-5 . . TGTGCTAGTGGGCTAATCCATCAGCCCCAGCATTTT CASGLIHQPQHF
TRBJ1-4 TRBV13 . . TGTGCCAGCAGCATTCGACCCCCGACAGGCCATGCAACTAATGAAAAACTGTTTTTT CASSIRPPTGHATNEKLFF
TRBJ2-6 TRBV15 . . TGTGCCACCAGCCTCTTGGGGGCCAACGTCCTGACTTTC CATSLLGANVLTF
TRBJ2-7 TRBV27 . TRBD1 TGTGCCAGCAGTTGGGACAGCAGCTCCTACGAGCAGTACTTC CASSWDSSSYEQYF